Listed below are T cell receptor beta chains from one sample, sequenced in a study of cytomegalovirus exposure and HLA in healthy donors. The method was immunoSEQ multiplex PCR; TCRdb's version includes in-frame clones alone and lacks a portion of them. The table shows 200,000 to 250,000 clones, with approximately 70% occurring only once. Material: PBMCs. These receptors were obtained from a woman in her thirties in good health and CMV-seronegative. CDR3s include the opening cysteine and the closing phenylalanine or tryptophan. The D gene is left open where the match is weak. Size tells how often a clone was seen (once, few, many) or the class of an expanded clone, and some rows leave it out.

V	J	size	D	CDR3	DNA
TRBV29-1	TRBJ1-2	once	TRBD1	CSASLTGKGYGYTF	TGCAGCGCCTCCTTGACAGGGAAGGGTTATGGCTACACCTTC
TRBV21-1	TRBJ2-7	NA	NA	CASSNKRLGSYEQYF	TGTGCCAGCAGCAATAAAAGACTAGGATCCTACGAGCAGTACTTC
TRBV6-5	TRBJ1-1	few	NA	CASSPGTAMNTEAFF	TGTGCCAGCAGTCCCGGGACTGCAATGAACACTGAAGCTTTCTTT
TRBV2	TRBJ1-5	NA	NA	CASSELTARQPQHF	TGTGCCAGCAGTGAATTGACAGCAAGGCAGCCCCAGCATTTT
TRBV30	TRBJ2-2	NA	TRBD2	CAWSPGLALGGELFF	TGTGCCTGGAGTCCGGGACTAGCCCTAGGCGGGGAGCTGTTTTTT
TRBV6-6	TRBJ1-2	NA	TRBD1	CASTPGTVNNYGYTF	TGTGCCAGCACCCCCGGGACAGTGAATAACTATGGCTACACCTTC
TRBV19	TRBJ1-3	NA	TRBD1	CASSIGGTGGNTIYF	TGTGCCAGTAGTATCGGAGGGACAGGCGGAAACACCATATATTTT
TRBV7-9	TRBJ2-5	NA	NA	CSSSGPYQETQYF	TGTTCCAGCAGCGGGCCGTATCAAGAGACCCAGTACTTC
TRBV11-2	TRBJ2-1	NA	TRBD1	CASSFGQGRQFF	TGTGCCAGCAGCTTCGGACAGGGTCGCCAGTTCTTC
TRBV2	TRBJ1-2	NA	NA	CASMAGAEGDYGYTF	TGTGCCAGCATGGCCGGGGCTGAGGGGGACTATGGCTACACCTTC
TRBV7-9	TRBJ2-5	NA	TRBD2	CASSPTSGGLQETQYF	TGTGCCAGCAGCCCGACTAGCGGGGGCCTTCAAGAGACCCAGTACTTC
TRBV6-6	TRBJ2-7	NA	TRBD1	CASSQGQGQGEQYF	TGTGCCAGCAGTCAGGGACAGGGTCAAGGCGAGCAGTACTTC
TRBV19	TRBJ2-5	NA	TRBD2	CASSSGLAGAGGTQYF	TGTGCCAGTAGTTCGGGACTAGCGGGGGCCGGGGGGACCCAGTACTTC
TRBV18	TRBJ2-7	NA	TRBD1	CASSPPTGQGLYEQYF	TGTGCCAGCTCACCACCAACGGGACAGGGCCTGTACGAGCAGTACTTC
TRBV5-6	TRBJ1-4	NA	NA	CASSPREWDEKLFF	TGTGCCAGCAGCCCTAGGGAGTGGGATGAAAAACTGTTTTTT
TRBV2	TRBJ2-3	NA	NA	CASSEWGLDTQYF	TGTGCCAGCAGTGAATGGGGGCTGGATACGCAGTATTTT
TRBV5-1	TRBJ1-4	once	NA	CASSDQGSNGEKLFF	TGCGCCAGCAGCGATCAGGGGAGTAACGGTGAAAAACTGTTTTTT
TRBV21-1	TRBJ2-7	NA	NA	CAIPGLAGCVGRAEQYF	TGTGCCATCCCGGGACTAGCGGGATGTGTAGGGAGGGCCGAGCAGTACTTC
TRBV6-5	TRBJ2-5	NA	TRBD2	CASSGPGLGQETQYF	TGTGCCAGCAGTGGACCGGGACTAGGCCAAGAGACCCAGTACTTC
TRBV4-1	TRBJ2-5	once	TRBD2	CASSQDPAGVPYF	TGCGCCAGCAGCCAAGATCCAGCGGGAGTTCCGTACTTC
TRBV4-1	TRBJ1-1	NA	TRBD1	CASSQQSTGPTEAFF	TGCGCCAGCAGCCAACAGTCGACAGGGCCCACTGAAGCTTTCTTT
TRBV15	TRBJ1-1	NA	NA	CATSRDQGGTEAFF	TGTGCCACCAGCAGAGATCAGGGAGGCACTGAAGCTTTCTTT
TRBV11-2	TRBJ1-2	NA	TRBD1	CASSLVTGESDGYTF	TGTGCCAGCAGCTTAGTCACAGGGGAATCGGATGGCTACACCTTC
TRBV7-9	TRBJ2-2	NA	NA	CASSLVQQVDGELFF	TGTGCCAGCAGCTTAGTCCAACAGGTCGACGGGGAGCTGTTTTTT
TRBV4-1	TRBJ1-2	few	TRBD1	CASSQGQGAGGYTF	TGCGCCAGCAGCCAGGGACAGGGGGCGGGTGGCTACACCTTC
TRBV5-6	TRBJ2-3	NA	TRBD1	CASSRGQGTDTQYF	TGTGCCAGCAGCCGAGGACAGGGCACAGATACGCAGTATTTT
TRBV5-1	TRBJ2-6	NA	TRBD1	CASSQTGTGGGSGANVLTF	TGCGCCAGCAGCCAAACCGGGACAGGGGGCGGTTCTGGGGCCAACGTCCTGACTTTC
TRBV7-5	TRBJ1-2	NA	NA	CARKGDNYGYTF	TGTGCCAGAAAGGGGGATAACTATGGCTACACCTTC
TRBV30	TRBJ1-3	NA	NA	CAWKQGGILSGNTIYF	TGTGCCTGGAAGCAGGGAGGAATCTTAAGTGGGAACACCATATATTTT
TRBV5-4	TRBJ1-2	NA	TRBD1	CASSPRQGNGYTF	TGTGCCAGCAGCCCACGACAGGGAAATGGCTACACCTTC
TRBV27	TRBJ2-7	NA	TRBD2	CASSFREGPYEQYF	TGTGCCAGCAGTTTTCGGGAGGGCCCCTACGAGCAGTACTTC
TRBV11-2	TRBJ1-6	NA	NA	CACGRGYGGNSPLHF	TGTGCCTGCGGGCGGGGGTATGGAGGTAATTCACCCCTCCACTTT
TRBV2	TRBJ1-1	few	NA	CASSLNTEAFF	TGTGCCAGCAGTCTAAACACTGAAGCTTTCTTT
TRBV30	TRBJ2-5	few	NA	CAWRGRGRETQYF	TGTGCCTGGAGAGGGAGGGGGAGAGAGACCCAGTACTTC
TRBV2	TRBJ2-7	NA	NA	CASSATSVGSDYEQYF	TGTGCCAGCAGTGCCACCTCAGTTGGTTCAGACTACGAGCAGTACTTC
TRBV6-6	TRBJ2-3	NA	TRBD2	CASGTSGDADTQYF	TGTGCCAGCGGGACTAGCGGGGACGCAGATACGCAGTATTTT
TRBV10-3	TRBJ2-5	NA	NA	CAIGERVGEAQYF	TGTGCCATCGGAGAGCGGGTAGGGGAGGCCCAGTACTTC
TRBV29-1	TRBJ1-5	NA	NA	CGVSIEGSAQHF	TGCGGCGTCTCTATCGAGGGCTCCGCCCAGCATTTT
TRBV5-1	TRBJ1-1	NA	TRBD1	CASSSWDRNTEAFF	TGCGCCAGCAGCTCCTGGGACAGGAACACTGAAGCTTTCTTT
TRBV29-1	TRBJ1-2	NA	NA	CSVEDLGRGSYGYTF	TGCAGCGTTGAAGATCTGGGCAGGGGAAGCTATGGCTACACCTTC
TRBV6-5	TRBJ1-1	NA	TRBD1	CASSYALGQGTSEAFF	TGTGCCAGCAGTTACGCCCTGGGACAGGGGACTTCTGAAGCTTTCTTT
TRBV2	TRBJ1-1	NA	TRBD1	CASRSTGGYTEAFF	TGTGCCAGCAGGTCGACAGGGGGCTACACTGAAGCTTTCTTT
TRBV18	TRBJ1-1	NA	TRBD1	CASSPLRGKGASNTEAFF	TGTGCCAGCTCACCCCTCCGGGGGAAGGGGGCTTCAAACACTGAAGCTTTCTTT
TRBV18	TRBJ2-1	NA	NA	CASSPYANNEQFF	TGTGCCAGCTCACCGTACGCTAACAATGAGCAGTTCTTC
TRBV9	TRBJ2-1	NA	TRBD2	CASSAGGISYNEQFF	TGTGCCAGCAGCGCGGGGGGGATATCCTACAATGAGCAGTTCTTC
TRBV6-1	TRBJ1-2	few	NA	CASSEARYTF	TGTGCCAGCAGTGAGGCGAGGTACACCTTC
TRBV9	TRBJ2-1	NA	NA	CASSGKPSVRPYNEQFF	TGTGCCAGCAGCGGGAAGCCTAGCGTGCGCCCATACAATGAGCAGTTCTTC
TRBV29-1	TRBJ2-5	NA	TRBD2	CSVSGRAGETQYF	TGCAGCGTTAGCGGGAGGGCCGGGGAGACCCAGTACTTC
TRBV7-9	TRBJ2-3	once	TRBD2	CASSFWTSGRGDTQYF	TGTGCCAGCAGCTTCTGGACTAGCGGGAGGGGAGATACGCAGTATTTT
TRBV30	TRBJ1-2	once	NA	CAGALSLSFYGYTF	TGTGCCGGAGCCCTGAGCCTCTCTTTCTATGGCTACACCTTC
TRBV9	TRBJ2-7	NA	NA	CASSVDSGHTREQYF	TGTGCCAGCAGCGTGGATTCAGGGCATACCCGCGAGCAGTACTTC